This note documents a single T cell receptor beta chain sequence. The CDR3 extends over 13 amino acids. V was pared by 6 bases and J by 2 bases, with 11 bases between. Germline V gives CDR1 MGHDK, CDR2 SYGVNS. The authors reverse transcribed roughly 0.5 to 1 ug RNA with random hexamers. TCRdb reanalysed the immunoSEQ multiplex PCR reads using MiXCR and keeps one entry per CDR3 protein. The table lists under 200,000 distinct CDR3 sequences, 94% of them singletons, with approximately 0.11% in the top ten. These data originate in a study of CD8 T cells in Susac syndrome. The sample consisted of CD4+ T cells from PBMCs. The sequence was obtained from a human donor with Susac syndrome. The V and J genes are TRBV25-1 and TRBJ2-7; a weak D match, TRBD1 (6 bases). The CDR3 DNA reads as TGTGCCAGCAGACCGACAGGAGCCTACGAGCAGTACTTC. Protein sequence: CASRPTGAYEQYF.